A selection of T cell receptor beta chains follows, all from one sample in a study of T cell responses to AZD1222 COVID-19 vaccine. Assay used: immunoSEQ multiplex PCR; TCRdb lists only in-frame clones, some missing. The data contain 70,000 to 95,000 clones, just over 90% of them seen just once; the ten biggest clones take up roughly 11%. Source: peripheral blood, taken 28 days after the second AZD1222 dose. All receptors derive from an adult who received the AZD1222 COVID-19 vaccine. Both conserved end residues are part of each CDR3. The D gene is left open where the match is weak. Clone size is not always given. Where it is, it says once, few, many or a class for expanded clones.

D gene | J gene | clone size | V gene | CDR3 DNA | CDR3 protein
. | TRBJ1-4 | . | TRBV6-5 | TGTGCCAGCAGTTACTCGATTGCCCTGAGGGAAAAACTGTTTTTT | CASSYSIALREKLFF
. | TRBJ1-4 | . | TRBV4-2 | TGTGCCAGCAGCCTACAGGGCCCTAATGAAAAACTGTTTTTT | CASSLQGPNEKLFF
. | TRBJ2-3 | . | TRBV27 | TGTGCCAGCAGTTTAGTAGGGGCGGACACAGATACGCAGTATTTT | CASSLVGADTDTQYF
TRBD1 | TRBJ1-5 | . | TRBV9 | TGTGCCAGCAGCGTAGGTGAGGGGGCCAATCAGCCCCAGCATTTT | CASSVGEGANQPQHF
. | TRBJ1-1 | . | TRBV7-9 | TGTGCCAGCAGTGCATTTACAGGGTTAGCCCCGGCTGAAGCTTTCTTT | CASSAFTGLAPAEAFF
. | TRBJ1-2 | . | TRBV7-9 | TGTGCCAGCAGCCTCATGGTGCGGGGGGCTAATGGCTACACCTTC | CASSLMVRGANGYTF
. | TRBJ1-1 | . | TRBV6-5 | TGTGCCAGCAGTTCCGAACGGCAGGGGAACACTGAAGCTTTCTTT | CASSSERQGNTEAFF
TRBD2 | TRBJ2-1 | . | TRBV9 | TGTGCCAGCAGCGTAAGCGGGGGGTACAATGAGCAGTTCTTC | CASSVSGGYNEQFF
TRBD2 | TRBJ2-7 | . | TRBV11-2 | TGTGCCAGCAGCGCCGGACTAGACCGAACCTACGAGCAGTACTTC | CASSAGLDRTYEQYF
TRBD1 | TRBJ1-2 | . | TRBV19 | TGTGCCAGCAGGGACAGGGGGAGGTATGGCTACACCTTC | CASRDRGRYGYTF
. | TRBJ1-6 | . | TRBV6-5 | TGTGCCAGCAGTTACTCCGGCAGGGCCGGGGGAATGGCCCTCCACTTT | CASSYSGRAGGMALHF
. | TRBJ1-1 | . | TRBV5-1 | TGCGCCAGCAGCAGGGAGATGAACACTGAAGCTTTCTTT | CASSREMNTEAFF
TRBD2 | TRBJ2-3 | . | TRBV11-2 | TGTGCCAGCAGCTGGAGACTAGCGGGAGTTGCAGATACGCAGTATTTT | CASSWRLAGVADTQYF
TRBD2 | TRBJ2-2 | . | TRBV4-2 | TGTGCCAGCAGCCAAGACGGACTAGTAACCGGGGAGCTGTTTTTT | CASSQDGLVTGELFF
. | TRBJ2-2 | . | TRBV6-4 | TGTGCCAGCAGTCCGGGCCCGAACACCGGGGAGCTGTTTTTT | CASSPGPNTGELFF
. | TRBJ1-5 | once | TRBV24-1 | TGTGCCACCAGTGGTCTCATGAATCAGCCCCAGCATTTT | CATSGLMNQPQHF
. | TRBJ1-2 | . | TRBV7-8 | TGTGCCAGCAGCTTAGTAGCGGTGAGGGTGGGACATTCCGATGGCTACACCTTC | CASSLVAVRVGHSDGYTF
. | TRBJ1-2 | . | TRBV28 | TGTGCCAGCGGCGTGGGCAGAAAAGGCTACACCTTC | CASGVGRKGYTF
TRBD2 | TRBJ2-1 | . | TRBV3-1/TRBV3-2 | TGTGCCAGCAGCCACCCGACTAGCGGGTTCTCAGATGAGCAGTTCTTC | CASSHPTSGFSDEQFF
. | TRBJ2-6 | . | TRBV27 | TGTGCCAGCAGTCAGCTAAGCTCTGGGGCCAACGTCCTGACTTTC | CASSQLSSGANVLTF
. | TRBJ1-1 | . | TRBV21-1 | TGTGCCAGCAACCTACAGGGCATGAACACTGAAGCTTTCTTT | CASNLQGMNTEAFF
. | TRBJ1-2 | . | TRBV24-1 | TGTGCCACCAGTGACCTGGACCGTCGGTACACCTTC | CATSDLDRRYTF
. | TRBJ2-2 | . | TRBV19 | TGTGCCAGTAGTACAATTGCGAACACCGGGGAGCTGTTTTTT | CASSTIANTGELFF